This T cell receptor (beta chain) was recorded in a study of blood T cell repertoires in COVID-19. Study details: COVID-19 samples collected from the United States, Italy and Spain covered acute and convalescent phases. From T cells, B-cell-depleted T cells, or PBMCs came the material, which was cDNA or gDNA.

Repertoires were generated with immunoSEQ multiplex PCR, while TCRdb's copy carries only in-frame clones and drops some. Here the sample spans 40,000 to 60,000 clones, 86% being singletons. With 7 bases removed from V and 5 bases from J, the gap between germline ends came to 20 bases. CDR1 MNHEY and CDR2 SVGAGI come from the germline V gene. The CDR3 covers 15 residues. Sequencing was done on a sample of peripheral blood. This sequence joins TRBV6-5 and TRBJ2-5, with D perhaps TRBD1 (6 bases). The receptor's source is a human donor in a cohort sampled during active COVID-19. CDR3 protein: CASIPSADQGETQYF. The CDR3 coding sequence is TGTGCCAGCATCCCCAGCGCCGACCAGGGGGAGACCCAGTACTTC.